This record covers a single T cell receptor beta chain. The antigen remains unidentified. Terminally differentiated effector memory CD45RA+ cells were excluded from the naive CD8 cells, which were CD45RO-negative and positively selected for CCR7. The data were obtained in a study of shared clonotypes between healthy human individuals. V dropped 5 bases and J dropped 2; count of bases not matched to a gene: 14. The length of the CDR3 is 17 residues. Germline V gene data show CDR1 as SEHNR and CDR2 as FQNEAQ (reference sequence). General study points: Relative to clonotypes present in all four donors, those not shared had lower generation probabilities. Sample collection involved blood only; tissue repertoires are likely different.

Authors' methods: Filtering was not the same, since immunoSEQ gave junction-only sequences without quality scores. Repertoires were generated with immunoSEQ multiplex PCR, while TCRdb's copy carries only in-frame clones and drops some. From that table come the V and J calls and clone size; the DNA was used to work out D and trimming. Altogether around 2,100,000 clones are present, about 95% being singletons, with the ten largest covering 0.95% to 1.5%. The sequenced sample consisted of naive CD8+ T cells sorted from blood. The sequence derives from a young man in good health. The chain employs TRBV7-9 and TRBJ2-5, with 7 bases matching TRBD1. The CDR3 nucleotides are TGTGCCAGCAGCCCTCCCCGGGGACAGTTCTCTCAAGAGACCCAGTACTTC. This gives the protein CASSPPRGQFSQETQYF.